These 2 T cell receptor beta chains originate from one sample sequenced in a study of T cells in Graves' hyperthyroidism and ophthalmopathy. Using RNA transcripts as the source, TCR beta CDR3 regions were amplified. The primer set for the first-round RT-PCR of the TCR CDR3 was HTBI. TCRdb fed the multiplex PCR reads into MiXCR, producing one record per CDR3 protein. The table records over 300,000 distinct CDR3 sequences, around 15% of them present only once. The sequenced sample was blood. Receptors were obtained from a woman in her 40s with Graves' ophthalmopathy.

The chain couples TRBV6-1 to TRBJ1-1, with 9 bases matching TRBD1. V gave up 1 base and J gave up 0 bases; unmatched junction bases: 15. Germline values: CDR1 MNHNS, CDR2 SASEGT. The CDR3 is 20 residues long. The CDR3 region has the DNA TGTGCCAGCAGTGAAGGACGACAGGGGGTAATCCCCCCTATGAACACTGAAGCTTTCTTT. The encoded protein is CASSEGRQGVIPPMNTEAFF.

The sample holds a few counts of this clonotype. This sequence joins TRBV7-9 and TRBJ1-2; maybe TRBD1 (5 bases). The CDR3 is made up of 13 amino acids. Per the germline V gene, CDR1 is SEHNR and CDR2 is FQNEAQ (reference sequence). Trimming took off 2 bases at V and 3 bases at J, with 7 bases between the two ends. The CDR3 coding sequence is TGTGCCAGCAGCTTATTCAGGGACTATGGCTACACCTTC. Translating gives CASSLFRDYGYTF.